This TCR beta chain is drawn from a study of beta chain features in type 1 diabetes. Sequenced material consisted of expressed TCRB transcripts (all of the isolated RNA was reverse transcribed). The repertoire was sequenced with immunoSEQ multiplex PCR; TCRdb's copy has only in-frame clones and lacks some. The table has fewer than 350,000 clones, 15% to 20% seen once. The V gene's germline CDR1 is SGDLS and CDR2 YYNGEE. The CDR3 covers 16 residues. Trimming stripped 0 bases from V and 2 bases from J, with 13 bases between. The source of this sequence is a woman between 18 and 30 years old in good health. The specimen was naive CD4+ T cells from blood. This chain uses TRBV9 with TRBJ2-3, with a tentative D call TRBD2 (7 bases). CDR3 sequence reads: CASSVAVGGLTDTQYF. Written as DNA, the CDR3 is TGTGCCAGCAGCGTAGCCGTGGGGGGGCTCACAGATACGCAGTATTTT.